The T cell receptor (beta chain) under discussion was sequenced for a study of T-cell memory formation after mild COVID-19. Findings and caveats of the study: Shrinking CD4+ clones resided mostly in CM and EM, and CD8+ ones in EMRA.

Each CDR3 protein gets one entry after TCRdb re-called the 5' RACE reads with MiXCR. Of roughly 600,000 distinct CDR3 sequences in the sample, roughly 18% were seen once. This clonotype was counted only a few times. Antigen specificity is unknown. Sequences were obtained from PBMCs or a T cell subset sorted from them (not recorded which). This sequence originates from an adult woman who had mild COVID-19 (a few samples of this study predate the infection). Cell type and time point are not known.

The CDR3 DNA reads as TGTGCCAGCAGCGTAGCTGGTAGCGCAATCTTACCCTACGAGCAGTACTTC. Translated, it gives CASSVAGSAILPYEQYF. The chain carries TRBV9 and TRBJ2-7; perhaps TRBD2 as D (5 bases). The CDR3 extends over 17 amino acids. Germline values: CDR1 SGDLS, CDR2 YYNGEE. Trimming took 0 bases from V and 2 from J, leaving 18 bases between them.